Listed below are T cell receptor beta chains from one sample, sequenced in a study of blood T cells in healthy people across ages. TCRdb used MiXCR to reprocess the 5' RACE reads, holding one entry per CDR3 protein. This table holds about 2 million distinct CDR3 sequences, around 50% found once. The specimen was blood. The receptor set was obtained from a woman in her 40s in good health. The CDR3 runs from the conserved cysteine through the conserved F or W. The order of the fields is CDR3 DNA, CDR3 protein, J gene, D gene, clone size, V gene. The D gene is left open where the match is weak. The size entry is marked missing in some rows and otherwise reads once, few, many or a size class.

TGCAGCGTTGGGCAGACTGAAGAGACCCAGTACTTC,CSVGQTEETQYF,TRBJ2-5,.,.,TRBV29-1
TGTGCCGGCAGCCAAGATGCGATGGCGGGGGGAAGGAAAGAGACCCAGTACTTC,CAGSQDAMAGGRKETQYF,TRBJ2-5,TRBD2,.,TRBV4-2
TGCAGTGCTAGAGGGGTAGGGGGGGCAAGCAATCAGCCCCAGCATTTT,CSARGVGGASNQPQHF,TRBJ1-5,.,.,TRBV20-1
TGTGCCAGCAATCTCGGGACAGGGAGCGCAGATACGCAGTATTTT,CASNLGTGSADTQYF,TRBJ2-3,TRBD1,.,TRBV7-3
TGTGCCAGCACTTATAAACAGGGGTTGGCTTTCTTT,CASTYKQGLAFF,TRBJ1-1,TRBD1,.,TRBV6-5
TGTGCCAGCAGTTACTCGATGGGGGCCAGCTCCTATAATTCACCCCCCCACTTT,CASSYSMGASSYNSPPHF,TRBJ1-6,.,.,TRBV6-5
TGCAGTGCTAGCCCGGTCCAACCATTAACAGATACGCAGTATTTT,CSASPVQPLTDTQYF,TRBJ2-3,.,.,TRBV20-1
TGTGCCAGCAGCTTCGACTGCTCCTACGAGCAGTACTTC,CASSFDCSYEQYF,TRBJ2-7,.,.,TRBV7-2
TGTGCCACCAGTGCTAGGCAGGATGTGAATCAGCCCCAGCATTTT,CATSARQDVNQPQHF,TRBJ1-5,.,once,TRBV24-1
TGCAGTGCTAGTCGTCGGGGAAAGAACACTGAAGCTTTCTTT,CSASRRGKNTEAFF,TRBJ1-1,.,.,TRBV20-1
TGCGCCAGCAGCCGGGAGGGACTAGGAAGATCTGGGGCCAACGTCCTGACTTTC,CASSREGLGRSGANVLTF,TRBJ2-6,TRBD2,.,TRBV4-1
TGTGCCAGCAGCAAAAAGGGGGGCGGGACAGGACTTTACGAGCAGTACTTC,CASSKKGGGTGLYEQYF,TRBJ2-7,.,.,TRBV21-1
TGTGCCAGCAGTCCCCTGACAGGGATAGATCAGCCCCAGCATTTT,CASSPLTGIDQPQHF,TRBJ1-5,TRBD1,.,TRBV28
TGTGCCAGCAGCTCCTTCCTGACAGGGGAATTAACCGGGGAGCTGTTTTTT,CASSSFLTGELTGELFF,TRBJ2-2,TRBD1,.,TRBV7-8
TGCGCCCGCAGCCAGGACAGGTTAAACTATGGCTACACCTTC,CARSQDRLNYGYTF,TRBJ1-2,TRBD1,.,TRBV5-1
TGCAGTGTTACTAGCCCCGAGCAGTACTTC,CSVTSPEQYF,TRBJ2-7,.,.,TRBV20-1
TGTGCCAGCAGCGGGCGGGACTTGGGGACAGATACGCAGTATTTT,CASSGRDLGTDTQYF,TRBJ2-3,.,.,TRBV28
TGCGCCAGCAGCAAAAGGGCCGTAGCCAAAAACATTCAGTACTTC,CASSKRAVAKNIQYF,TRBJ2-4,.,.,TRBV4-3
TGTGCCACCAGTGACCGGGGAAACGAGCAGTACTTC,CATSDRGNEQYF,TRBJ2-7,.,.,TRBV24-1
TGCAGTGCTGGTAACCCTAGCGGGGGGAACCAAGAGACCCAGTACTTC,CSAGNPSGGNQETQYF,TRBJ2-5,TRBD2,few,TRBV20-1
TGCGCCAGCAGCTTGGACAGGGACGATGCCGAAGCTTTCTTT,CASSLDRDDAEAFF,TRBJ1-1,.,.,TRBV5-1
TGTGCCAGCAGTTATATCCTTCTCGGGACAAGTGAAGATGCGCAGTATTTT,CASSYILLGTSEDAQYF,TRBJ2-3,.,once,TRBV6-2/TRBV6-3
TGCAGTGCTAGAAAGGGATCGGGCTACGAGCAGTACTTC,CSARKGSGYEQYF,TRBJ2-7,.,.,TRBV20-1
TGCGCCAGCAGCCCATTCCCCAGGGGGGCTATTAACAATGAGCAGTACTTC,CASSPFPRGAINNEQYF,TRBJ2-5,.,.,TRBV4-1